This T cell receptor (beta chain) came from a study of shared clonotypes between healthy human individuals. Looking at the study overall: Donors consisted of two women and a few men between 18 and 49.

This CDR3 spans 15 amino acids. J lost 2 bases, V lost 0 bases, and 4 bases had no gene match. The germline gives CDR1 SGDLS, CDR2 YYNGEE. The protocol was immunoSEQ multiplex PCR, while the TCRdb copy is restricted to in-frame clones and leaves out a portion. The data hold about 480,000 clones, with approximately 79% observed a single time. Study-wide results and caveats: The small donor group covered limited genetic and exposure diversity.

This clone was seen a handful of times. Antigen specificity is unknown. The chain has TRBV9 and TRBJ1-1; 7 positions agree with TRBD1. This receptor was taken from a woman aged 40 to 50 in good health. Some clones in this sample may be carry-over from other donors' samples. Sequenced sample: PBMCs. CDR3 region: CASSVAGQINTEAFF. CDR3 nucleotide sequence: TGTGCCAGCAGCGTAGCGGGACAGATAAACACTGAAGCTTTCTTT.